The 14 T cell receptor beta chains listed next were all sequenced from one sample in a study of CD8+CD57+ T cells in acquired aplastic anemia. Genomic DNA served as template for TCR beta VDJ and CDR3 profiling. MiXCR, applied by TCRdb to the reads, yields one record per CDR3 protein. The data contain fewer than 250,000 distinct CDR3 sequences, around 50% of them singletons. Sample: sorted CD4+, CD8+, or CD8+CD57+ T cells (not recorded which) from PBMCs. The receptors come from a human donor in good health, serving as a control.

This clonotype appeared a single time. The J gene is TRBJ1-2, the V gene TRBV29-1; D is uncertain. Germline CDR1 and CDR2: SQVTM and ANQGSEA. The CDR3 covers 12 residues. Trimming removed 6 bases from V and 3 bases from J, with 11 bases in between. The CDR3 loop is CSVAPGDYGYTF. The CDR3 DNA sequence: TGCAGCGTGGCCCCAGGTGACTATGGCTACACCTTC.

This sequence joins TRBV2 and TRBJ1-3; D call uncertain. This CDR3 is built from 14 residues. V dropped 3 bases and J dropped 0 bases, with 6 bases sitting between them. Per the germline V gene, CDR1 is SNHLY and CDR2 is FYNNEI. CDR3: CASSDSYSGNTIYF. The CDR3 region has the DNA TGTGCCAGCAGTGACAGTTACTCTGGAAACACCATATATTTT.

At least ten counts were recorded for this clonotype. J is TRBJ1-1 and V is TRBV6-6; 7 bases map to TRBD1. The V gene end was trimmed by 7 bases and the J gene end by 11 bases; junction bases not matched to a gene: 4. CDR3 length equals 10 residues. The V gene's germline CDR1 is MNHNY and CDR2 SVGAGI (reference sequence). CDR3 loop: CASNDRAAFF. For the CDR3, the DNA is TGTGCCAGCAATGACAGGGCGGCTTTCTTT.

The chain links TRBV29-1 to TRBJ2-5, with a possible D match to TRBD1 (6 bases). The germline gives CDR1 SQVTM, CDR2 ANQGSEA. The V gene lost 4 bases and the J gene lost 4 bases, with 7 bases spanning the gap. There are 11 residues in the CDR3. This CDR3 is CSVVRGETQYF. The CDR3 region has the DNA TGCAGCGTTGTCAGGGGAGAGACCCAGTACTTC. The full variable domain, rest sourced from reference TRBV29-1 and TRBJ2-5, is SAVISQKPSRDICQRGTSLTIQCQVDSQVTMMFWYRQQPGQSLTLIATANQGSEATYESGFVIDKFPISRPNLTFSTLTVSNMSPEDSSIYLCSVVRGETQYFGPGTRLLVL.

This clonotype came up many times. V gene TRBV20-1 combines with J gene TRBJ1-5; 9 bases line up with TRBD1. The CDR3 length is 15 residues. CDR1 and CDR2 (germline): DFQATT, SNEGSKA (reference sequence). The junction had 5 bases not matched to a gene; V was cut back by 3 bases and J by 2 bases. CDR3 DNA sequence: TGCAGTGCTAGGGAGACAGGGGGTCGCAATCAGCCCCAGCATTTT. This encodes CSARETGGRNQPQHF.

This chain links TRBV7-9 with TRBJ2-3; 10 nucleotides align to TRBD2. CDR3 length equals 17 residues. Germline CDR1 reads SEHNR; CDR2 reads FQNEAQ (reference sequence). Losses at the gene ends were 5 bases for V and 4 bases for J; bases not matched to a gene: 12. CDR3 nucleotide sequence: TGTGCCAGCAGCCAAGAATCCTTAGCGGGGGGCCCAGATACGCAGTATTTT. Its protein product is CASSQESLAGGPDTQYF.

The genes are TRBV10-3 and TRBJ2-3, with 7 bases fitting TRBD2. From germline, CDR1 is ENHRY and CDR2 SYGVKD. V gave up 7 bases and J gave up 0 bases; unmatched junction bases: 7. The CDR3 has 15 residues. The CDR3 coding sequence is TGTGCCATCAAAGTAGAACTAGCGAGCACAGATACGCAGTATTTT. It codes for CAIKVELASTDTQYF.

V and J are TRBV27 and TRBJ1-6, with D perhaps matching TRBD1 (5 bases). Per the germline V gene, CDR1 is MNHEY and CDR2 is SMNVEV (reference sequence). This CDR3 is built from 14 residues. V lost 8 bases to trimming and J lost 8 bases, with 16 bases between them. CDR3 DNA sequence: TGTGCCAGCGTCAGGACACACCTGGATTCACCCCTCCACTTT. It is translated as CASVRTHLDSPLHF.

The chain combines TRBV2 with TRBJ2-3, with 14 positions matching TRBD2. The CDR3 consists of 16 residues. CDR1 is SNHLY, CDR2 FYNNEI, per germline. V trimming: 5 bases; J trimming: 2 bases; junction bases outside the gene matches: 3. The CDR3 DNA reads TGTGCCAGCAGTCCGGGACTAGCGGGGGTCACAGATACGCAGTATTTT. Translated, it gives CASSPGLAGVTDTQYF.

This chain links TRBV7-3 with TRBJ2-1, with TRBD1 identical over 8 bases. V lost 5 bases and J lost 3; bases outside the gene matches: 3. The germline CDR1 and CDR2 sequences are SGHTA and FQGTGA. CDR3 size: 14 residues. CDR3 nucleotides: TGTGCCAGCAGCGACGGACAGGGCTACAATGAGCAGTTCTTC. Translating it yields CASSDGQGYNEQFF.

V is TRBV5-1 and J is TRBJ2-3, with 7 bases lining up with TRBD1. From germline, CDR1 is SGHRS and CDR2 YFSETQ. V lost 2 bases and J lost 9; bases outside the gene matches: 3. The CDR3 loop spans 12 amino acids. The CDR3 DNA sequence: TGCGCCAGCAGCTTCGGGACAGCGACGCAGTATTTT. Its protein product is CASSFGTATQYF.

The chain carries TRBV2 and TRBJ1-1; D is unclear. This CDR3 contains 12 residues. V dropped 6 bases and J dropped 5 bases, with 10 bases sitting between them. CDR1 and CDR2 (germline): SNHLY, FYNNEI. The DNA for the CDR3 is TGTGCCAGCAGGAAGGGAGGGACTGAAGCTTTCTTT. Its protein is CASRKGGTEAFF.

Regarding this clonotype: No conserved phenylalanine or tryptophan ends this CDR3, so it is likely a read error. It is unclear where the CDR3 begins or ends on the DNA, so no DNA is shown, and the CDR3 is as TCRdb lists it. V is TRBV7-2 and J is TRBJ2-1. The CDR3 is made up of 11 amino acids, end residues included. Per the germline V gene, CDR1 is SGHTA and CDR2 is FQGNSA. The CDR3 is CASSLVVGQVY.

The rearrangement links TRBV19 to TRBJ2-6; D may be TRBD1 or TRBD2 (5 bases each). Germline V CDR1 and CDR2: LNHDA, SQIVND (reference sequence). This CDR3 region has 15 residues. V lost 1 base and J lost 3, with 7 bases in between. The CDR3 protein is CASSIVGVGANVLTF. DNA for the CDR3: TGTGCCAGTAGTATAGTGGGGGTTGGGGCCAACGTCCTGACTTTC.